This T cell receptor (beta chain) was recorded in a study of CD8 T cells in Susac syndrome. Reverse transcription of 0.5 to 1 ug RNA was performed with random hexamers. The method of amplification for TCR beta CDR3 was immunoSEQ multiplex PCR, covering 54 Vbeta and 13 Jbeta. TCRdb independently ran MiXCR on the immunoSEQ multiplex PCR reads; one entry per CDR3 protein. The sample records around 300,000 distinct CDR3 sequences, around 85% being singletons. For this clonotype: Antigen unknown.

The CDR3 covers 15 residues. Germline loops: CDR1 SGHTA, CDR2 FQGNSA. The germline V and J ends were trimmed by 2 bases and 5 bases, with 15 bases remaining between them. CD8+ and CD4+ blood T cells underwent TCR beta sequencing. Treatment-naive patients with stable or active relapsing-remitting disease served as multiple sclerosis controls. Notes on the study in general: As acknowledged by the study, its TCR sequencing and HLA analysis included a relatively small number of individuals.

The rearrangement joins TRBV7-2 to TRBJ1-1, with unresolved D. This receptor was identified in a human donor with multiple sclerosis. The sample comprised CD8+ T cells from PBMCs. CDR3 protein: CASSLHPPGETEAFF. The CDR3 region has the DNA TGTGCCAGCAGCTTACACCCCCCTGGGGAGACTGAAGCTTTCTTT.